The 3 T cell receptor beta chains reported below all come from one sample, sequenced in a study of memory CD4+ T cells and cytomegalovirus serostatus. Single viable CD3+CD4+CD8-CD45RO+ cells were sorted as the memory CD4+ T cells. The assay was immunoSEQ multiplex PCR, and TCRdb's table has in-frame clones only and misses some. The sample lists tens of thousands of clones; 76% were seen once. The sequenced sample was memory CD4+ T cells from blood. The origin of the receptors is an adult in good health and CMV-seropositive.

This sequence joins TRBV6-5 and TRBJ1-2; 7 bases are shared with TRBD1. Germline-derived CDR1 and CDR2 are MNHEY and SVGAGI. V was clipped by 6 bases and J by 5 bases; unmatched bases: 6. This CDR3 contains 13 residues. The CDR3: CASSSGTDYGYTF. For the CDR3, the DNA is TGTGCCAGCAGCTCCGGGACAGATTATGGCTACACCTTC.

This clone came up a few times. This chain links TRBV9 with TRBJ1-2, with a weak D call TRBD1 (6 bases). There are 15 residues in the CDR3. Germline V gene sequence: CDR1 SGDLS, CDR2 YYNGEE. V dropped 3 bases and J dropped 4 bases, with 16 bases sitting between them. The CDR3 loop reads CASSAAGTQIYGYTF. The CDR3 DNA is TGTGCCAGCAGCGCTGCCGGGACACAGATCTATGGCTACACCTTC.

The chain joins TRBV5-1 to TRBJ1-2; D is perhaps TRBD1 (5 bases). The CDR3 runs to 12 residues. The germline CDR1 and CDR2 sequences are SGHRS and YFSETQ. Trimming took 4 bases from V and 4 from J, leaving 8 bases between them. This chain's CDR3 is CASSMGLYGYTF. The CDR3 bases are TGCGCCAGCAGCATGGGACTCTATGGCTACACCTTC.